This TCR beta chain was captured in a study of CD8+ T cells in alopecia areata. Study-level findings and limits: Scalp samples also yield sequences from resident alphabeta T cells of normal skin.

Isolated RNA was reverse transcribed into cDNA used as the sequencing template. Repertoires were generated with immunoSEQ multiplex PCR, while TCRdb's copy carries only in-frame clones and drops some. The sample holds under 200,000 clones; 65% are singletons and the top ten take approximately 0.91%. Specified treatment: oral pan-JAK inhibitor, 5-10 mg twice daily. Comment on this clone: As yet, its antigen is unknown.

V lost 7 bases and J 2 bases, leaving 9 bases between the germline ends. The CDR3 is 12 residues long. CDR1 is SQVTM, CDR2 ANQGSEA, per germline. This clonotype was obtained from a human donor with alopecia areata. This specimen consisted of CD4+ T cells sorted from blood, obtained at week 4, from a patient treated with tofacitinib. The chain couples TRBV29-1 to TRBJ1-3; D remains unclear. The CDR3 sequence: CSASRAGNTIYF. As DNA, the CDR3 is TGCAGCGCCTCCCGGGCTGGAAACACCATATATTTT.